The 3 T cell receptor beta chains presented below share a single source sample, sequenced in a study of a mutant IDH1 vaccine in newly diagnosed glioma. The sample's time point: baseline, week 1 (first vaccination visit). As for treatment: pre-vaccination baseline after standard-of-care therapy. The data were produced by immunoSEQ multiplex PCR, yet TCRdb's version contains in-frame clones alone and is incomplete. Among around 56,000 clones listed, 75% to 95% were seen once. The material was PBMCs, obtained from a glioma patient treated with radiotherapy, temozolomide or both. These receptors originate from a man aged 45 to 65 with glioma.

Note on this clone: Within the sample, other DNA sequences also encode this same CDR3. The chain has TRBV6-5 and TRBJ1-5; 7 nucleotides align to TRBD1. The junction had 7 bases not matched to a gene; V was cut back by 2 bases and J by 9 bases. The length of the CDR3 is 14 residues. Germline CDR1 is MNHEY and CDR2 is SVGAGI. This CDR3 reads CASSYVQGGRPQHF. The CDR3 DNA sequence: TGTGCCAGCAGTTACGTGCAGGGGGGGAGGCCCCAGCATTTT.

The chain is built from TRBV5-5 and TRBJ2-3, with 9 bases that match TRBD2. The germline V gene has CDR1 SGHKS and CDR2 YYEKEE (reference sequence). Germline trimming cut 3 bases from V and 2 bases from J; bases unmatched to any gene: 7. The length of the CDR3 is 16 residues. The CDR3 spells CASSYRERGATDTQYF. CDR3 DNA: TGTGCCAGCAGCTACCGCGAGCGGGGGGCCACAGATACGCAGTATTTT.

The rearrangement links TRBV21-1 to TRBJ2-7; no DNA check was done on the table's D call, TRBD1. TRBV21-1 is given as a pseudogene. This CDR3 is 15 amino acids long. In nucleotides, the CDR3 is TGTGCCAGCACCATTACTCAGGGGGTAAACAACGAGCAGTACTTC. Protein: CASTITQGVNNEQYF.